The T cell receptor beta chain described here comes from a study of control samples from healthy donors and cancer patients. J gave up 2 bases and V 4 bases, and 7 bases lay outside the gene matches. CDR3 length equals 16 residues. Germline V CDR1 and CDR2: SGHDT, YYEEEE. The table came from immunoSEQ multiplex PCR; TCRdb's copy has only in-frame clones and leaves some out. Of 200,000 or so clones in the sample, roughly 94% were seen once. The sequenced sample consisted of blood. The receptor's source is a man between 45 and 60 years old in good health. This rearrangement joins TRBV5-6 to TRBJ1-3, with 9 bases matching TRBD1. The CDR3, as DNA: TGTGCCAGCAGCCAGGACAGGGGACGACCTGGAAACACCATATATTTT. Translation: CASSQDRGRPGNTIYF.